Below are 15 T cell receptor beta chains sequenced from a single sample in a study of CD8 T cells in ankylosing spondylitis (dated 2017 in TCRdb). Overall study outcomes, separate from this receptor: Blood from ankylosing spondylitis patients appeared to be characterized by a TCR beta motif composed of eight highly homologous amino acid variants.

Which antigens these TCRs recognize remains unknown. Receptor libraries were prepared by 5' RACE. The sequencing machine was an Illumina HiSeq 2500. Using fastp at Q25 and MiXCR, TCRdb reprocessed the public reads and kept productive beta chains. Every CDR3 protein is listed once, alongside the most common genes and DNA of its rows. This sample has 800,000 to 900,000 distinct CDR3 sequences in its table, and around 11% of those were observed once. Roughly 0.51% of the sample comes from the top ten. Sequenced input: blood, either unsorted or a sorted T cell fraction (not recorded which). Receptor source: a male donor with ankylosing spondylitis.

The V gene is TRBV7-9, the J gene TRBJ1-2; possible D gene TRBD1, 5 bases. Germline V gene lookup returns CDR1 SEHNR and CDR2 FQNEAQ (reference sequence). The CDR3 extends over 14 amino acids. Trimming pared 3 bases from V and 4 bases from J, leaving 12 bases between. The CDR3 DNA reads as TGTGCCAGCAGCTTCCAGGGCTGGCGCTATGGCTACACCTTC. Translated: CASSFQGWRYGYTF.

This clonotype was recorded many times. CDR3 DNA sequence: TGTGCCAGCACCCCGGGACAGGCGAACATTCAGTACTTC. Amino acids: CASTPGQANIQYF. This chain connects TRBV6-6 to TRBJ2-4; 8 positions match TRBD1. Germline V lookup: CDR1 MNHNY, CDR2 SVGAGI (reference sequence). J gave up 7 bases and V 7 bases, and 6 bases lay outside the gene matches. The CDR3 contains 13 residues.

This sequence joins TRBV12-3 or TRBV12-4 and TRBJ1-1; 7 nucleotides align to TRBD1. CDR3 length: 14 residues. Unmatched junction bases numbered 3, after V lost 4 bases and J lost 1 base. For the CDR3, the DNA is TGTGCCAGCAGTTGGGGACAGCCGAACACTGAAGCTTTCTTT. It specifies CASSWGQPNTEAFF.

J is TRBJ2-1 and V is TRBV29-1; TRBD2 aligns across 13 bases. The CDR3 spans 15 residues. V was clipped by 6 bases and J by 9 bases; unmatched bases: 11. CDR1 is SQVTM and CDR2 is ANQGSEA in the germline V gene. CDR3 in amino acids: CSVTELAGGPGEQFF. In DNA, the CDR3 is TGCAGCGTCACAGAACTAGCGGGGGGGCCAGGTGAGCAGTTCTTC.

This clonotype was seen ten or more times. J is TRBJ2-3 and V is TRBV20-1; D ambiguous. The V end was cut by 0 bases, the J end by 6 bases, with 13 bases between. Germline V gives CDR1 DFQATT, CDR2 SNEGSKA (reference sequence). This CDR3 contains 14 residues. CDR3 nucleotides: TGCAGTGCTAGAGATTACGGCCGTCAGGATACGCAGTATTTT. Translated, it gives CSARDYGRQDTQYF.

This clonotype was found a few times. The chain links TRBV28 to TRBJ2-7; 14 nucleotides align to TRBD2. The CDR3 sequence is 16 residues long. V shed 4 bases, J shed 4 bases, and the junction held 6 bases outside the gene matches. Germline CDR1 MDHEN, CDR2 SYDVKM. The CDR3 loop reads CASSYGTSGSSYEQYF. Here the CDR3 DNA reads TGTGCCAGCAGTTATGGGACTAGCGGGAGCAGTTACGAGCAGTACTTC.

This clonotype came up a few times. This chain links TRBV3-1 with TRBJ2-3; D is possibly TRBD2 (5 bases). Trimming pared 4 bases from V and 4 bases from J, leaving 12 bases between. The CDR3 runs 14 residues. Looked up from germline, CDR1 is LGHDT and CDR2 is YNNKEL (reference sequence). The CDR3, as DNA: TGTGCCAGCAGCCCCCGGGGTGTCGCAGATACGCAGTATTTT. Its translation is CASSPRGVADTQYF.

This chain connects TRBV14 to TRBJ2-7; maybe TRBD2 (5 bases). The CDR3 totals 12 residues. Deletions cut 2 bases from V and 3 bases from J, with 5 bases between. Looked up from germline, CDR1 is SGHDN and CDR2 is FVKESK. The CDR3 loop reads CASSQSGYEQYF. As DNA, the CDR3 is TGTGCCAGCAGCCAAAGCGGCTACGAGCAGTACTTC.

This clonotype was observed a handful of times. J is TRBJ2-3 and V is TRBV20-1; D is ambiguous. The germline V gene has CDR1 DFQATT and CDR2 SNEGSKA (reference sequence). This CDR3 spans 13 amino acids. V lost 0 bases, J lost 2 bases, and 6 bases lay in between. Here the CDR3 DNA reads TGCAGTGCTAGAGATCCTCTCACAGATACGCAGTATTTT. It specifies CSARDPLTDTQYF.

This clonotype was counted only a few times. The chain carries TRBV5-1 and TRBJ2-7; 9 bases align to TRBD1. CDR1 SGHRS and CDR2 YFSETQ come from the germline V gene. The CDR3 covers 13 residues. V was pared by 2 bases and J by 5 bases, with 2 bases of the junction left unmatched. CDR3 bases: TGCGCCAGCAGCTTCCGGGACAGGGACGAGCAGTACTTC. Protein: CASSFRDRDEQYF. Together with reference TRBV5-1 and TRBJ2-7, the CDR3 gives the full variable domain: KAGVTQTPRYLIKTRGQQVTLSCSPISGHRSVSWYQQTPGQGLQFLFEYFSETQRNKGNFPGRFSGRQFSNSRSEMNVSTLELGDSALYLCASSFRDRDEQYFGPGTRLTVT.

This clonotype turned up a few times. The chain joins TRBV9 to TRBJ2-1; TRBD1 or TRBD2 may be the D gene (5 bases each). The CDR3 spans 13 residues. Deletions cut 0 bases from V and 9 bases from J, with 10 bases between. Germline V gives CDR1 SGDLS, CDR2 YYNGEE. The CDR3 loop reads CASSVGLGTEQFF. For the CDR3, the DNA is TGTGCCAGCAGCGTAGGTCTTGGGACTGAGCAGTTCTTC.

V is TRBV4-1 and J is TRBJ2-2; a possible D gene is TRBD2 (5 bases). The germline CDR1 and CDR2 sequences are MGHRA and YSYEKL. Trimming removed 3 bases at V and 6 bases at J, with 11 bases between. This CDR3 is 14 amino acids long. As DNA, the CDR3 is TGCGCCAGCAGCCAGGGTATCGGGGCCGGGGAGCTGTTTTTT. This codes for CASSQGIGAGELFF.

This clonotype was observed many times. The genes are TRBV20-1 and TRBJ1-5; D remains unclear. The CDR3 loop spans 14 amino acids. The germline CDR1 and CDR2 sequences are DFQATT and SNEGSKA (reference sequence). Deletions cut 3 bases from V and 4 bases from J, with 13 bases between. The DNA for the CDR3 is TGCAGTGCTAGTCCCTCTTCTTATAATCAGCCCCAGCATTTT. Its translation: CSASPSSYNQPQHF.

J is TRBJ2-7 and V is TRBV7-9; D call uncertain. CDR1 SEHNR and CDR2 FQNEAQ come from the germline V gene (reference sequence). V lost 2 bases and J 9 bases, leaving 11 bases between the germline ends. The CDR3 sequence is 12 residues long. The CDR3 is CASSLLGNGQYF. Here the CDR3 DNA reads TGTGCCAGCAGCTTACTAGGGAATGGGCAGTACTTC. Based on the CDR3 plus reference TRBV7-9 and TRBJ2-7, the full variable domain is DTGVSQNPRHKITKRGQNVTFRCDPISEHNRLYWYRQTLGQGPEFLTYFQNEAQLEKSRLLSDRFSAERPKGSFSTLEIQRTEQGDSAMYLCASSLLGNGQYFGPGTRLTVT.

This sequence joins TRBV6-6 and TRBJ1-1, with D hard to call. The CDR3 is made up of 11 amino acids. The germline V gene has CDR1 MNHNY and CDR2 SVGAGI (reference sequence). Trimming took off 7 bases at V and 5 bases at J, with 8 bases between the two ends. The CDR3 bases are TGTGCCAGCACCCCGGGGACTGAAGCTTTCTTT. This gives the protein CASTPGTEAFF.